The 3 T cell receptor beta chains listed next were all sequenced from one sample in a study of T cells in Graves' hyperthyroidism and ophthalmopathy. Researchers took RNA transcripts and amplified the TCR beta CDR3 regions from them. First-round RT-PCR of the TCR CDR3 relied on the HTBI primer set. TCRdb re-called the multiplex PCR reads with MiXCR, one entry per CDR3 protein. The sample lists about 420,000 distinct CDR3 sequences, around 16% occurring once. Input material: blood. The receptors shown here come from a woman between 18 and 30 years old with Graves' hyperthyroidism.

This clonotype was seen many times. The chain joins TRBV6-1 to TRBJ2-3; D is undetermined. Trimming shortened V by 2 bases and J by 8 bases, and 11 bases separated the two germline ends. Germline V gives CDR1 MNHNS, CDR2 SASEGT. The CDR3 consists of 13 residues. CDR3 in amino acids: CASSELDATTQYF. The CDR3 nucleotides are TGTGCCAGCAGTGAATTGGATGCGACTACGCAGTATTTT.

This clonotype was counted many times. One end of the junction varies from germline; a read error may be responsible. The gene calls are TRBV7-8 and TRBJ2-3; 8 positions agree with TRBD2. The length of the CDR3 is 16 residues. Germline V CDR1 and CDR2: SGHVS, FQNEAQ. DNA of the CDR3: TGTGCCGGCAGCTTCCAAGCGGGGGAGCTCCCCGATACGCAGTATTTT. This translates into CAGSFQAGELPDTQYF.

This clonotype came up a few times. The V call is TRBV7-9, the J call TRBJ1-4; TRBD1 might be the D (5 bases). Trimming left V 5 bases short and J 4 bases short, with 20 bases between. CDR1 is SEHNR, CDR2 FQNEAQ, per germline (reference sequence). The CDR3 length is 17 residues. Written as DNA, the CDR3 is TGTGCCAGCAGCCCAGTGATGGGTTCGGGGGATAATGAAAAACTGTTTTTT. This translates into CASSPVMGSGDNEKLFF. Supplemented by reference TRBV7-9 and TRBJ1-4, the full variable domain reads DTGVSQNPRHKITKRGQNVTFRCDPISEHNRLYWYRQTLGQGPEFLTYFQNEAQLEKSRLLSDRFSAERPKGSFSTLEIQRTEQGDSAMYLCASSPVMGSGDNEKLFFGSGTQLSVL.